The entry below describes one T cell receptor (beta chain). The CDR3 has 14 amino acids. The V gene's germline CDR1 is MDHEN and CDR2 SYDVKM. Trimming pared 11 bases from V and 1 base from J, leaving 15 bases between. Using a J-beta primer mix together with a sample-barcoded 5' primer, a second PCR was run for roughly 6 to 12 cycles. MiXCR, applied by TCRdb to the 5' RACE reads, yields one record per CDR3 protein. Here the sample spans hundreds of thousands of distinct CDR3 sequences, 49% being singletons. This record comes from a study of blood T cells in healthy people across ages. The chain is built from TRBV28 and TRBJ2-1, with D hard to call. The sequencing input was blood. The clonotype was recovered from a woman aged 60-75 years in good health. The CDR3 DNA sequence: TGTGCCTCGGCTCCGGTGAGATCCTACAATGAGCAGTTCTTC. Translated: CASAPVRSYNEQFF.